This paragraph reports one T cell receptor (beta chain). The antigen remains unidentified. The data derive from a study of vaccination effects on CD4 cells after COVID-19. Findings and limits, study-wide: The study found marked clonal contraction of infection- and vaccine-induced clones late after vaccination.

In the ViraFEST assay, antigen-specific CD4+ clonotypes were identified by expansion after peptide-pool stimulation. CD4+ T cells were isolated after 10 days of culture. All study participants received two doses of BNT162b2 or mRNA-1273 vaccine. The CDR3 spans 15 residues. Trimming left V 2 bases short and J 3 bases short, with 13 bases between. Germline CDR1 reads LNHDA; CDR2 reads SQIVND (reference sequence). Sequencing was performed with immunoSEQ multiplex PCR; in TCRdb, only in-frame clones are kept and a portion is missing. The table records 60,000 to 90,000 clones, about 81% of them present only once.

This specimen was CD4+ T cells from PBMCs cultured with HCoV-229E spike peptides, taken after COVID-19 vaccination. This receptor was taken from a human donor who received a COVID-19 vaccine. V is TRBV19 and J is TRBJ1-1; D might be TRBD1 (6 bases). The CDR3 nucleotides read TGTGCCAGTAGTATATACGGCGCAGGGGACACTGAAGCTTTCTTT. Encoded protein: CASSIYGAGDTEAFF.